These 21 T cell receptor beta chains were sequenced from one sample in a study of hypomethylating agent response in myelodysplastic syndrome. Assay: immunoSEQ multiplex PCR; the TCRdb copy retains only in-frame clones and omits some. Of a few thousand clones in the sample, roughly 85% were seen once. Sequencing was performed on bone marrow, taken before or after starting hypomethylating agent treatment for myelodysplastic syndrome (not recorded which). These receptors all stem from a human donor with myelodysplastic syndrome.

CDR3 bases: TGCGCCAGCAGCCAAGCAGGGGGCATGGCTGAAGCTTTCTTT. It codes for CASSQAGGMAEAFF. The chain recombines TRBV4-1 with TRBJ1-1, with 8 bases fitting TRBD1. CDR1 and CDR2 (germline): MGHRA, YSYEKL. V was pared by 1 base and J by 6 bases, with 4 bases of the junction left unmatched. This CDR3 contains 14 residues.

The gene calls are TRBV2 and TRBJ2-7; D perhaps matches TRBD2 (6 bases). Per the germline V gene, CDR1 is SNHLY and CDR2 is FYNNEI. The CDR3 totals 15 residues. V lost 4 bases and J 2 bases, leaving 15 bases between the germline ends. The CDR3 DNA follows: TGTGCCAGCAGTGGGTCAGCGGGCGACGCCTACGAGCAGTACTTC. Its protein product is CASSGSAGDAYEQYF.

There are a few counts of this clone. This chain links TRBV18 with TRBJ2-4; D is uncertain. With 3 bases removed from V and 0 bases from J, the gap between germline ends came to 15 bases. The CDR3 sequence is 17 residues long. CDR1 KGHSH and CDR2 LQKENI come from the germline V gene. CDR3 in amino acids: CASSPPWAALAKNIQYF. In DNA form, the CDR3 reads TGTGCCAGCTCACCCCCTTGGGCAGCTCTAGCCAAAAACATTCAGTACTTC.

The chain combines TRBV4-3 with TRBJ1-5, with D possibly TRBD1 on 5 matching bases. CDR3 length: 17 residues. The germline CDR1 and CDR2 sequences are LGHNA and YSLEER. Trimming removed 0 bases from V and 4 bases from J, with 16 bases in between. The CDR3 DNA sequence: TGCGCCAGCAGCCAAGATCTTGTAGGGGCGCGTAATCAGCCCCAGCATTTT. It yields the protein CASSQDLVGARNQPQHF.

The genes are TRBV7-2 and TRBJ2-5; D is perhaps TRBD2 (5 bases). CDR1 is SGHTA, CDR2 FQGNSA, per germline. Trimming removed 1 base from V and 9 bases from J, with 18 bases in between. CDR3 length equals 15 residues. CDR3 bases: TGTGCCAGCAGCTTAGGCAGCGGTATCTCAATGGCCCAGTACTTC. Translating it yields CASSLGSGISMAQYF.

V is TRBV7-8 and J is TRBJ2-3, with no clear D. The V end was cut by 3 bases, the J end by 6 bases, with 7 bases between. CDR1 SGHVS and CDR2 FQNEAQ come from the germline V gene. This CDR3 has 12 amino acids. CDR3 loop: CASSFGMDTQYF. The CDR3 DNA follows: TGTGCCAGCAGCTTTGGGATGGATACGCAGTATTTT.

The chain recombines TRBV27 with TRBJ2-5; D is unresolved. The CDR3 runs to 15 residues. Looked up from germline, CDR1 is MNHEY and CDR2 is SMNVEV (reference sequence). Trimming took off 2 bases at V and 1 base at J, with 11 bases between the two ends. The CDR3 DNA reads as TGTGCCAGCAGTTTAACCCGACAACTCCAAGAGACCCAGTACTTC. Translated: CASSLTRQLQETQYF.

The rearrangement uses TRBV6-1 and TRBJ2-1, with TRBD2 as a possible D gene (5 bases). This CDR3 spans 15 amino acids. Germline V gene lookup returns CDR1 MNHNS and CDR2 SASEGT. With 5 bases removed from V and 1 base from J, the gap between germline ends came to 12 bases. CDR3 coding DNA: TGTGCCAGCAGTCGGGCTAGCAGGTCCTACAATGAGCAGTTCTTC. Protein product: CASSRASRSYNEQFF.

CDR3 in DNA: TGTGCCAGCAGCCGTAGCGGGAGTAACCAAGAGACCCAGTACTTC. This gives the protein CASSRSGSNQETQYF. This chain uses TRBV5-4 with TRBJ2-5; 9 bases are a match to TRBD2. Germline CDR1 SGHNT, CDR2 YYREEE (reference sequence). With 4 bases clipped from V and 0 bases from J, the junction kept 4 bases outside the gene matches. The CDR3 extends over 15 amino acids.

The CDR3, as DNA: TGTGCCAGCAGCAAGGCGGACCTCCTAAGAGTAAAAGGGGACCCAACGCAGTACTTC. This gives the protein CASSKADLLRVKGDPTQYF. This rearrangement joins TRBV21-1 to TRBJ2-5. TRBV21-1 is annotated as a pseudogene. The CDR3 runs to 19 residues.

This clone appeared a single time. The chain uses TRBV7-8 and TRBJ1-2; TRBD1 matches at 12 bases. The J segment lost 4 bases and the V segment lost 5 bases, leaving 14 bases of the junction unmatched. The germline gives CDR1 SGHVS, CDR2 FQNEAQ. This CDR3 region has 18 residues. The CDR3 nucleotides are TGTGCCAGCAGCCCGTGGGACAGGGGGCGGCAGGTTGGCTATGGCTACACCTTC. Protein product: CASSPWDRGRQVGYGYTF.

This clone was found a few times. V usage is TRBV18 and J usage is TRBJ1-1, with a weak D call TRBD1 (5 bases). CDR1 KGHSH and CDR2 LQKENI come from the germline V gene. This CDR3 region has 12 residues. V dropped 6 bases and J dropped 4 bases, with 9 bases sitting between them. This CDR3 is CASSPQGTEAFF. CDR3 bases: TGTGCCAGCTCGCCCCAGGGCACTGAAGCTTTCTTT.

The V gene is TRBV9, the J gene TRBJ2-1; 8 bases fit TRBD2. V shed 0 bases and J 3 bases; nucleotides not matched to a gene: 5. Germline CDR1 and CDR2: SGDLS and YYNGEE. The CDR3 is 16 residues long. The chain's CDR3 is CASSVGSSGSYNEQFF. In DNA form, the CDR3 reads TGTGCCAGCAGCGTAGGGTCCAGCGGGAGCTACAATGAGCAGTTCTTC.

The rearrangement links TRBV29-1 to TRBJ2-7; D not certain. This CDR3 contains 12 residues. Trimming removed 6 bases at V and 0 bases at J, with 9 bases between. The V gene's germline CDR1 is SQVTM and CDR2 ANQGSEA. CDR3 sequence reads: CSVQRSSYEQYF. The DNA of the CDR3 is TGCAGCGTCCAGAGGAGCTCCTACGAGCAGTACTTC.

V gene TRBV5-6 combines with J gene TRBJ2-1; TRBD1 matches 7 bases. In germline, CDR1 is SGHDT, CDR2 YYEEEE. CDR3 length equals 15 residues. J lost 3 bases, V lost 6 bases, and 9 bases had no gene match. CDR3 amino acids: CASISDRRDYNEQFF. In DNA, the CDR3 is TGTGCCAGCATCTCGGACAGGCGAGACTACAATGAGCAGTTCTTC. Variable domain in full (rest from reference TRBV5-6 and TRBJ2-1): DAGVTQSPTHLIKTRGQQVTLRCSPKSGHDTVSWYQQALGQGPQFIFQYYEEEERQRGNFPDRFSGHQFPNYSSELNVNALLLGDSALYLCASISDRRDYNEQFFGPGTRLTVL.

The gene calls are TRBV28 and TRBJ2-7; D is ambiguous. The germline CDR1 and CDR2 sequences are MDHEN and SYDVKM. Trimming removed 7 bases at V and 1 base at J, with 8 bases between. This CDR3 has 12 amino acids. The CDR3 sequence is CASTTRSYEQYF. The CDR3 region has the DNA TGTGCCAGCACGACGAGATCCTACGAGCAGTACTTC.

J is TRBJ1-2 and V is TRBV30; D is possibly TRBD1 (5 bases). This CDR3 is 13 amino acids long. Germline V gene sequence: CDR1 GTSNPN, CDR2 SVGIG (reference sequence). V was cut by 0 bases and J by 4 bases, with 9 bases left in between. CDR3: CAWSVGTFYGYTF. CDR3 DNA sequence: TGTGCCTGGAGTGTTGGGACCTTCTATGGCTACACCTTC.

This clone was detected a few times. The chain has TRBV6-5 and TRBJ1-5; TRBD1 matches 7 bases. The CDR3 loop spans 15 amino acids. The J segment lost 1 base and the V segment lost 8 bases, leaving 8 bases of the junction unmatched. Germline V gene sequence: CDR1 MNHEY, CDR2 SVGAGI. CDR3 DNA sequence: TGTGCCAGCTCGAAGGGGGCCGGGAGCAATCAGCCCCAGCATTTT. Protein sequence: CASSKGAGSNQPQHF.

This clone has more than one count but fewer than ten. The rearrangement uses TRBV4-3 and TRBJ2-7; a weak D match, TRBD2 (6 bases). V lost 0 bases and J lost 1, with 10 bases in between. This CDR3 spans 15 amino acids. Germline V gives CDR1 LGHNA, CDR2 YSLEER. In DNA form, the CDR3 reads TGCGCCAGCAGCCAAGATACCGGGAGTTCCTACGAGCAGTACTTC. Its protein is CASSQDTGSSYEQYF.

V is TRBV27 and J is TRBJ2-7; D is undetermined. CDR1 and CDR2 from the germline V gene are MNHEY and SMNVEV (reference sequence). The CDR3 extends over 16 amino acids. Trimming cost V 5 bases and J 0 bases, with 17 bases left between them. CDR3 nucleotide sequence: TGTGCCAGCAGTCCCCTTAAGGGCGAAAGCTCCTACGAGCAGTACTTC. Its translation is CASSPLKGESSYEQYF.

V gene TRBV30 combines with J gene TRBJ1-1; D may be TRBD1 (6 bases). Per germline, CDR1 GTSNPN and CDR2 SVGIG (reference sequence). The ends were cut back, 4 bases at V and 3 bases at J, with 12 bases in the middle. This CDR3 spans 13 amino acids. CDR3: CAWKRGAHTEAFF. The CDR3 nucleotides are TGTGCCTGGAAGCGGGGGGCCCACACTGAAGCTTTCTTT.